This T cell receptor beta chain was recovered during a study of T-cell memory formation after mild COVID-19. A single record per CDR3 protein comes from TCRdb applying MiXCR to the 5' RACE reads. This sample carries around 260,000 distinct CDR3 sequences, roughly 17% of them seen once, and the ten largest clones take more than 20%. Input material: PBMCs or a T cell subset sorted from them (not recorded which). The TCR was taken from a young man who had mild COVID-19 (a few samples of this study predate the infection). Cell type and time point are not known.

The CDR3 loop reads CATSKLGELFF. CDR3 coding DNA: TGTGCCACCAGCAAATTAGGGGAGCTGTTTTTT. The chain recombines TRBV15 with TRBJ2-2, with D hard to call. The germline CDR1 and CDR2 sequences are LNHNV and YYDKDF (reference sequence). This CDR3 has 11 residues. V dropped 4 bases and J dropped 8 bases, with 5 bases sitting between them.